This T cell receptor (beta chain) derives from a study of T cell responses to AZD1222 COVID-19 vaccine. A word on this clone: Its antigen is undetermined.

Clones were sequenced by immunoSEQ multiplex PCR, and TCRdb holds only the in-frame ones, with some missing. In the table there are 160,000 or so clones, almost 90% of which are singletons. The V gene's germline CDR1 is LNHDA and CDR2 SQIVND (reference sequence). The CDR3 totals 14 residues. Trimming removed 7 bases from V and 5 bases from J; junction bases left unmatched: 7. Study-wide results and caveats: Only 5 or 6 individuals given AZD1222 were seropositive at baseline. The CD4 TCRs associated with vaccination extended across spike and predominated at 160-218 and 743-854. Clonal diversity was possibly underestimated, and the donors were mostly white British, with more females.

The chain links TRBV19 to TRBJ1-5; 8 bases match TRBD1. The sample was peripheral blood, taken on day 0 of AZD1222 vaccination. The sequence was collected from an adult in good health. The DNA for the CDR3 is TGTGCCAGTATCGACAGGGGTTCCTATCAGCCCCAGCATTTT. This gives the protein CASIDRGSYQPQHF. Based on the CDR3 plus reference TRBV19 and TRBJ1-5, the full variable domain is DGGITQSPKYLFRKEGQNVTLSCEQNLNHDAMYWYRQDPGQGLRLIYYSQIVNDFQKGDIAEGYSVSREKKESFPLTVTSAQKNPTAFYLCASIDRGSYQPQHFGDGTRLSIL.